The next 19 T cell receptor beta chains were all read from a single sample in a study of OX40 agonist ivuxolimab in advanced cancers. The repertoire was sequenced with immunoSEQ multiplex PCR; TCRdb's copy has only in-frame clones and lacks some. The table includes 75,000 to 80,000 clones, around 90% detected once. The material sequenced was CD4+ or CD8+ T cells sorted from blood, taken in a trial of the OX40 agonist ivuxolimab. Receptors originate from an adult with an advanced solid tumor such as melanoma, head and neck, liver or kidney cancer.

The chain uses TRBV7-2 and TRBJ2-3; 11 bases are a match to TRBD2. The CDR3 runs 16 residues. The V segment lost 5 bases and the J segment 5 bases; nucleotides outside the gene matches: 9. CDR1 is SGHTA, CDR2 FQGNSA, per germline. This CDR3 is CASSDITSGRGDTQYF. CDR3 DNA sequence: TGTGCCAGCAGCGATATAACTAGCGGGAGAGGAGATACGCAGTATTTT.

The rearrangement links TRBV28 to TRBJ2-7; 10 bases agree with TRBD2. V dropped 4 bases and J dropped 4; count of bases not matched to a gene: 7. The CDR3 totals 15 residues. CDR1 and CDR2 (germline): MDHEN, SYDVKM. The CDR3 nucleotides are TGTGCCAGCAGTTCCCAAGCGGGAGGGGGATACGAGCAGTACTTC. Translated: CASSSQAGGGYEQYF. Looking up the rest from reference TRBV28 and TRBJ2-7 gives the full variable domain: DVKVTQSSRYLVKRTGEKVFLECVQDMDHENMFWYRQDPGLGLRLIYFSYDVKMKEKGDIPEGYSVSREKKERFSLILESASTNQTSMYLCASSSQAGGGYEQYFGPGTRLTVT.

The chain links TRBV5-1 to TRBJ1-1; unclear D gene. With 3 bases removed from V and 2 bases from J, the gap between germline ends came to 11 bases. This CDR3 has 14 amino acids. Germline CDR1 and CDR2: SGHRS and YFSETQ. The CDR3 DNA reads as TGCGCCAGCAGCTCTGGCGCAGGTAACACTGAAGCTTTCTTT. Residues: CASSSGAGNTEAFF.

The V and J genes are TRBV25-1 and TRBJ1-3, with 8 bases lining up with TRBD1. The germline V gene has CDR1 MGHDK and CDR2 SYGVNS. With V trimmed by 6 bases and J by 2 bases, 3 bases remained unmatched. CDR3 length: 14 amino acids. The CDR3 reads CASSLTGAGNTIYF. The CDR3 DNA sequence: TGTGCCAGCAGCCTGACAGGGGCTGGAAACACCATATATTTT.

The rearrangement links TRBV6-6 to TRBJ1-2, with TRBD1 as a possible D gene (5 bases). Germline CDR1 reads MNHNY; CDR2 reads SVGAGI (reference sequence). Trimming cost V 2 bases and J 8 bases, with 12 bases left between them. The CDR3 length is 13 residues. CDR3 sequence reads: CASSYTTGGGYTF. As DNA, the CDR3 is TGTGCCAGCAGTTACACAACCGGGGGGGGCTACACCTTC.

The V call is TRBV30, the J call TRBJ2-6; tentatively, D is TRBD2 (6 bases). This CDR3 has 18 residues. In germline, CDR1 is GTSNPN, CDR2 SVGIG (reference sequence). Trimming took 2 bases from V and 0 from J, leaving 17 bases between them. The chain's CDR3 is CAWSKRGGLLSGANVLTF. CDR3 in DNA: TGTGCCTGGAGTAAGAGGGGAGGCCTTCTCTCTGGGGCCAACGTCCTGACTTTC.

The genes are TRBV2 and TRBJ1-1; D gene ambiguous. The CDR3 sequence is 12 residues long. Between the trimmed V and J ends, which lost 1 base and 7 bases, there was a span of 7 bases. CDR1 and CDR2 (germline): SNHLY, FYNNEI. The CDR3 loop is CASSEVTSEAFF. The CDR3 DNA is TGTGCCAGCAGTGAAGTTACCAGTGAAGCTTTCTTT. Combining the CDR3 with reference TRBV2 and TRBJ1-1 gives the whole variable domain EPEVTQTPSHQVTQMGQEVILRCVPISNHLYFYWYRQILGQKVEFLVSFYNNEISEKSEIFDDQFSVERPDGSNFTLKIRSTKLEDSAMYFCASSEVTSEAFFGQGTRLTVV.

The chain has TRBV9 and TRBJ2-3; no reliable D call. This CDR3 is 12 amino acids long. Germline CDR1 SGDLS, CDR2 YYNGEE. With 1 base removed from V and 4 bases from J, the gap between germline ends came to 4 bases. The CDR3 loop is CASSVNSDTQYF. In DNA, the CDR3 is TGTGCCAGCAGCGTAAACTCAGATACGCAGTATTTT.

The rearrangement links TRBV7-6 to TRBJ2-1; D remains ambiguous. This CDR3 comprises 15 residues. Germline V lookup: CDR1 SGHVS, CDR2 FNYEAQ. Trimming removed 1 base from V and 6 bases from J, with 13 bases in between. The CDR3 sequence: CASSLGETRRNEQFF. Here the CDR3 DNA reads TGTGCCAGCAGCTTAGGCGAGACAAGGCGCAATGAGCAGTTCTTC.

The chain employs TRBV5-1 and TRBJ2-7, with 10 bases fitting TRBD2. V lost 2 bases to trimming and J lost 5 bases; unmatched junction nucleotides: 7. The V gene's germline CDR1 is SGHRS and CDR2 YFSETQ. The CDR3 is 15 amino acids. This CDR3 is CASSLVAGGEDEQYF. The CDR3 DNA reads as TGCGCCAGCAGCTTAGTAGCGGGAGGTGAAGACGAGCAGTACTTC.

The rearrangement links TRBV10-1 to TRBJ2-1; TRBD1 agrees at 9 bases. Germline V gene sequence: CDR1 WNHNN, CDR2 SYGVQD (reference sequence). The CDR3 extends over 16 amino acids. Losses at the gene ends were 1 base for V and 7 bases for J; bases not matched to a gene: 8. The CDR3 spells CASSEFFGTGKNEQFF. The CDR3 DNA reads TGCGCCAGCAGTGAGTTTTTCGGGACAGGGAAAAATGAGCAGTTCTTC.

This chain joins TRBV7-2 and TRBJ1-5, with no clear D. This CDR3 comprises 15 residues. Germline V gives CDR1 SGHTA, CDR2 FQGNSA. Trimming removed 1 base at V and 7 bases at J, with 14 bases between. CDR3 nucleotide sequence: TGTGCCAGCAGCTTAGAGGCTCTCATGGGGCAGCCCCAGCATTTT. Protein: CASSLEALMGQPQHF.

This chain connects TRBV11-2 to TRBJ2-3; the D gene is possibly TRBD2 (5 bases). Trimming removed 4 bases at V and 6 bases at J, with 11 bases between. Germline V CDR1 and CDR2: SGHAT, FQNNGV. The CDR3 has 13 amino acids. CDR3 DNA: TGTGCCAGCAGCTGGCGGGTGGCGGATACGCAGTATTTT. Encoded protein: CASSWRVADTQYF.

The V gene is TRBV5-1, the J gene TRBJ2-1, with D perhaps matching TRBD2 (6 bases). Germline V gene sequence: CDR1 SGHRS, CDR2 YFSETQ. The V end was cut by 2 bases, the J end by 5 bases, with 17 bases between. This CDR3 has 16 amino acids. The DNA of the CDR3 is TGCGCCAGCAGCTTCGGGATCGGGCGGGGCGACAATGAGCAGTTCTTC. Translation: CASSFGIGRGDNEQFF. The full variable domain, its missing parts supplied by reference TRBV5-1 and TRBJ2-1, is KAGVTQTPRYLIKTRGQQVTLSCSPISGHRSVSWYQQTPGQGLQFLFEYFSETQRNKGNFPGRFSGRQFSNSRSEMNVSTLELGDSALYLCASSFGIGRGDNEQFFGPGTRLTVL.

J is TRBJ2-2 and V is TRBV11-3, with D possibly TRBD2 on 5 matching bases. The CDR3 is 15 amino acids. The germline V gene encodes CDR1 SGHNT and CDR2 YENEEA. V was trimmed by 3 bases and J by 1 base, leaving 9 bases between them. The CDR3 is CASSLRRGNTGELFF. The CDR3 DNA follows: TGTGCCAGCAGCTTGCGCCGGGGGAACACCGGGGAGCTGTTTTTT.

The chain employs TRBV29-1 and TRBJ2-5; TRBD1 matches 8 bases. The length of the CDR3 is 14 residues. V gave up 7 bases and J gave up 5 bases; unmatched junction bases: 12. The germline V gene encodes CDR1 SQVTM and CDR2 ANQGSEA. The CDR3 coding sequence is TGCAGCGCTACCCGGACAGGGTCCTACGAGACCCAGTACTTC. It yields the protein CSATRTGSYETQYF.

The chain combines TRBV4-3 with TRBJ2-5, with no clear D. Germline CDR1 and CDR2: LGHNA and YSLEER. Between the trimmed V and J ends, which lost 0 bases and 6 bases, there was a span of 11 bases. The CDR3 contains 14 residues. Here the CDR3 reads CASSQDGSRQTQYF. CDR3 nucleotides: TGCGCCAGCAGCCAAGATGGCAGTAGACAGACCCAGTACTTC.

The chain couples TRBV30 to TRBJ1-5; 8 bases align to TRBD1. CDR1 is GTSNPN and CDR2 is SVGIG in the germline V gene (reference sequence). This CDR3 spans 13 amino acids. V shed 0 bases and J 9 bases; nucleotides not matched to a gene: 4. CDR3 loop: CAWSVYRGGPQHF. For the CDR3, the DNA is TGTGCCTGGAGTGTATACAGGGGGGGGCCCCAGCATTTT.

The chain carries TRBV6-5 and TRBJ2-7, with 8 bases fitting TRBD1. V was pared by 5 bases and J by 1 base, with 4 bases of the junction left unmatched. Germline CDR1 is MNHEY and CDR2 is SVGAGI. The CDR3 totals 14 residues. This CDR3 reads CASSRGQASYEQYF. In DNA, the CDR3 is TGTGCCAGCAGTCGGGGACAGGCGTCCTACGAGCAGTACTTC.